These 3 T cell receptor beta chains came from one sample sequenced in a study of cytotoxic CD8 clonotypes in ibrutinib-treated CLL. Some clones are missing from TCRdb's copy, which holds only in-frame ones; the method was immunoSEQ multiplex PCR. The sample lists around 200,000 clones, about four fifths seen once, with roughly 10% in the top ten. This material consisted of PBMCs, taken after 12 months of ibrutinib treatment. The receptors were gathered from a human donor with chronic lymphocytic leukemia.

This clone occurred once. The rearrangement links TRBV2 to TRBJ1-2; a weak D match, TRBD1 (6 bases). Germline loops: CDR1 SNHLY, CDR2 FYNNEI. The CDR3 spans 14 residues. The ends were cut back, 6 bases at V and 7 bases at J, with 18 bases in the middle. The CDR3, as DNA: TGTGCCAGCAGGGCCACAGGGTATTTGGGTGGCTACACCTTC. As protein: CASRATGYLGGYTF.

This chain joins TRBV11-1 and TRBJ2-3; 8 bases match TRBD2. CDR1 is SGHAT and CDR2 is FQDESV in the germline V gene (reference sequence). V lost 5 bases and J lost 3; bases outside the gene matches: 4. The CDR3 length is 14 residues. CDR3 amino acids: CASSLGGGTDTQYF. The CDR3, as DNA: TGTGCCAGCAGCCTCGGGGGGGGAACAGATACGCAGTATTTT.

This chain uses TRBV5-1 with TRBJ1-2; 7 bases align to TRBD1. The CDR3 consists of 13 residues. Germline values: CDR1 SGHRS, CDR2 YFSETQ. V lost 0 bases and J lost 8; bases outside the gene matches: 4. The CDR3 DNA sequence: TGCGCCAGCAGCTTGGTCGCAGGGGGAGGCTACACCTTC. Translation: CASSLVAGGGYTF.